The source of this T cell receptor beta chain is a study of siplizumab effects on memory and regulatory T cells. Sequencing was performed with immunoSEQ multiplex PCR; in TCRdb, only in-frame clones are kept and a portion is missing. This table holds roughly 68,000 clones, approximately 82% found once. Unstimulated naive, memory, effector memory and TEMRA subsets were sequenced, and this was done in three donor pairs. Sample: memory CD4+ T cells sorted from blood. The source of this sequence is a human donor in good health.

In nucleotides, the CDR3 is TGTGCCAGCAGCCAGACAGGGGGCGCGGGGACCCAGTACTTC. It translates to CASSQTGGAGTQYF. The V gene is TRBV2, the J gene TRBJ2-5; 10 nucleotides agree with TRBD1. Trimming took 6 bases from V and 7 from J; bases not matched to a gene: 8. This CDR3 contains 14 residues. CDR1 and CDR2 (germline): SNHLY, FYNNEI.